The source of this T cell receptor beta chain is a study of T cell responses to AZD1222 COVID-19 vaccine. With respect to this clone: The antigen is undetermined.

The assay was immunoSEQ multiplex PCR, and TCRdb's table has in-frame clones only and misses some. The table lists approximately 61,000 clones, around 80% of them singletons. Study results and limitations: Spike-specific TCR breadth rose after two AZD1222 doses, and depth rose as well. Baseline seropositives among AZD1222 recipients totaled only five to seven. Across spike, vaccine-associated CD4 TCRs were found, dominant at 160-218 and 743-854.

Pooled together were second doses at about 4 or about 12 weeks. The TCR comes from an adult who received the AZD1222 COVID-19 vaccine. The source was peripheral blood, collected 28 days after the second AZD1222 dose.

This chain's CDR3 is CASSRTGGQETQYF. CDR3 sequence (DNA): TGTGCCAGCAGTCGGACAGGGGGGCAAGAGACCCAGTACTTC. The V call is TRBV7-2, the J call TRBJ2-5; 10 bases map to TRBD1. This CDR3 is built from 14 residues. Looked up from germline, CDR1 is SGHTA and CDR2 is FQGNSA. The V and J ends lost 6 bases and 2 bases, in that order; junction bases with no gene match: 3.